Presented here are 13 T cell receptor beta chains from one specimen sequenced in a study of cytomegalovirus exposure and HLA in healthy donors. The PCR had 60 Vbeta and 13 Jbeta primers. TCRdb keeps only in-frame clones here, not all; method: immunoSEQ multiplex PCR. Of about 160,000 clones in the sample, about 76% were seen once. Sequences were obtained from PBMCs. Receptors originate from a female donor in good health and CMV-seronegative.

The chain combines TRBV5-1 with TRBJ2-2, with D possibly matching TRBD1 (7 bases). The CDR3 runs to 15 residues. The V end was cut by 4 bases, the J end by 1 base, with 11 bases between. The germline V gene has CDR1 SGHRS and CDR2 YFSETQ. CDR3 protein: CASSPGDRNTGELFF. Here the CDR3 DNA reads TGCGCCAGCAGCCCGGGGGACAGGAACACCGGGGAGCTGTTTTTT. Filled out from reference TRBV5-1 and TRBJ2-2, the complete variable domain reads KAGVTQTPRYLIKTRGQQVTLSCSPISGHRSVSWYQQTPGQGLQFLFEYFSETQRNKGNFPGRFSGRQFSNSRSEMNVSTLELGDSALYLCASSPGDRNTGELFFGEGSRLTVL.

This chain uses TRBV9 with TRBJ2-7, with TRBD1 as a possible D gene (6 bases). CDR1 and CDR2 (germline): SGDLS, YYNGEE. V was clipped by 3 bases and J by 1 base, with 17 bases between them. The CDR3 runs 16 residues. CDR3 sequence: CASSAMDSRFSYEQYF. Here the CDR3 DNA reads TGTGCCAGCAGCGCTATGGACAGCAGGTTTTCCTACGAGCAGTACTTC.

This chain connects TRBV19 to TRBJ2-1; 8 nucleotides match TRBD2. Germline V gene data show CDR1 as LNHDA and CDR2 as SQIVND (reference sequence). V dropped 5 bases and J dropped 6; count of bases not matched to a gene: 12. The CDR3 extends over 16 amino acids. The CDR3 reads CASSGPSRGALNEQFF. In DNA, the CDR3 is TGTGCCAGTAGTGGCCCGTCGCGGGGGGCCCTCAATGAGCAGTTCTTC.

This rearrangement joins TRBV30 to TRBJ2-5; D is perhaps TRBD2 (7 bases). Germline CDR1 reads GTSNPN; CDR2 reads SVGIG (reference sequence). The V end was cut by 0 bases, the J end by 4 bases, with 12 bases between. The CDR3 sequence is 14 residues long. CDR3 region: CAWSVKGGRETQYF. CDR3 sequence (DNA): TGTGCCTGGAGTGTAAAGGGGGGGAGAGAGACCCAGTACTTC.

In its sample, this clone was seen a few times. Other DNA sequences from this sample encode an identical CDR3 as well. CDR3 sequence reads: CASSSTGLSTDTQYF. The DNA of the CDR3 is TGTGCCAGCAGCTCTACAGGGTTGAGCACAGATACGCAGTATTTT. The chain joins TRBV7-9 to TRBJ2-3, with a tentative D call TRBD1 (6 bases). Germline CDR1 SEHNR, CDR2 FQNEAQ (reference sequence). The CDR3 loop spans 15 amino acids. V lost 4 bases and J 0 bases, leaving 11 bases between the germline ends.

This chain joins TRBV27 and TRBJ1-1, with 9 bases fitting TRBD1. The CDR3 has 16 amino acids. Germline CDR1 MNHEY, CDR2 SMNVEV (reference sequence). V was clipped by 2 bases and J by 3 bases; unmatched bases: 7. CDR3 coding DNA: TGTGCCAGCAGTTTAAAACAGGGGGCGCGGGACACTGAAGCTTTCTTT. It translates to CASSLKQGARDTEAFF.

The chain is built from TRBV14 and TRBJ2-4, with D maybe TRBD1 (6 bases). The V gene lost 2 bases and the J gene lost 4 bases, with 18 bases spanning the gap. CDR1 and CDR2 from the germline V gene are SGHDN and FVKESK. The CDR3 consists of 17 residues. CDR3 DNA sequence: TGTGCCAGCAGCCAATGGACAGTGGAATGGAGTAAAAACATTCAGTACTTC. It codes for CASSQWTVEWSKNIQYF.

This clone was observed a handful of times. The chain employs TRBV2 and TRBJ2-7; TRBD1 matches 7 bases. The CDR3 is 12 amino acids. V shed 6 bases and J 4 bases; nucleotides not matched to a gene: 3. Germline loops: CDR1 SNHLY, CDR2 FYNNEI. The CDR3 DNA sequence: TGTGCCAGCAGAGGGGACAGTTACGAGCAGTACTTC. Encoded protein: CASRGDSYEQYF.

The chain carries TRBV9 and TRBJ2-3; TRBD2 aligns across 13 bases. This CDR3 has 16 amino acids. Germline trimming cut 3 bases from V and 1 base from J; bases unmatched to any gene: 2. Germline CDR1 reads SGDLS; CDR2 reads YYNGEE. CDR3 sequence reads: CASSAGTSGGTDTQYF. As DNA, the CDR3 is TGTGCCAGCAGCGCCGGGACTAGCGGGGGCACAGATACGCAGTATTTT.

This clone has just a few counts. This sequence joins TRBV19 and TRBJ2-5; unclear D gene. From germline, CDR1 is LNHDA and CDR2 SQIVND (reference sequence). This CDR3 spans 14 amino acids. V was trimmed by 2 bases and J by 0 bases, leaving 7 bases between them. The CDR3 DNA sequence: TGTGCCAGTAGTATAATTACAGACCAAGAGACCCAGTACTTC. Its translation: CASSIITDQETQYF.

The chain couples TRBV5-4 to TRBJ2-7; TRBD2 matches at 11 bases. This CDR3 has 16 amino acids. Trimming removed 2 bases from V and 6 bases from J; junction bases left unmatched: 10. Germline loops: CDR1 SGHNT, CDR2 YYREEE (reference sequence). This chain's CDR3 is CASSFLAGGPGGEQYF. The CDR3 DNA sequence: TGTGCCAGCAGCTTCTTAGCGGGAGGGCCGGGGGGCGAGCAGTACTTC.

This chain joins TRBV19 and TRBJ2-2; 7 nucleotides agree with TRBD1. V was clipped by 6 bases and J by 7 bases; unmatched bases: 8. This CDR3 is 14 amino acids long. Per the germline V gene, CDR1 is LNHDA and CDR2 is SQIVND (reference sequence). Here the CDR3 DNA reads TGTGCCAGTAGAAACAGGGGAAGCGGCGGGGAGCTGTTTTTT. The encoded protein is CASRNRGSGGELFF.

In its sample, this clone was seen a few times. V usage is TRBV19 and J usage is TRBJ2-7; 8 nucleotides align to TRBD1. Per germline, CDR1 LNHDA and CDR2 SQIVND (reference sequence). The CDR3 loop spans 14 amino acids. V gave up 7 bases and J gave up 5 bases; unmatched junction bases: 10. In nucleotides, the CDR3 is TGTGCCAGTATGCACCGGACAGGGCTGAACGAGCAGTACTTC. Translation gives CASMHRTGLNEQYF.